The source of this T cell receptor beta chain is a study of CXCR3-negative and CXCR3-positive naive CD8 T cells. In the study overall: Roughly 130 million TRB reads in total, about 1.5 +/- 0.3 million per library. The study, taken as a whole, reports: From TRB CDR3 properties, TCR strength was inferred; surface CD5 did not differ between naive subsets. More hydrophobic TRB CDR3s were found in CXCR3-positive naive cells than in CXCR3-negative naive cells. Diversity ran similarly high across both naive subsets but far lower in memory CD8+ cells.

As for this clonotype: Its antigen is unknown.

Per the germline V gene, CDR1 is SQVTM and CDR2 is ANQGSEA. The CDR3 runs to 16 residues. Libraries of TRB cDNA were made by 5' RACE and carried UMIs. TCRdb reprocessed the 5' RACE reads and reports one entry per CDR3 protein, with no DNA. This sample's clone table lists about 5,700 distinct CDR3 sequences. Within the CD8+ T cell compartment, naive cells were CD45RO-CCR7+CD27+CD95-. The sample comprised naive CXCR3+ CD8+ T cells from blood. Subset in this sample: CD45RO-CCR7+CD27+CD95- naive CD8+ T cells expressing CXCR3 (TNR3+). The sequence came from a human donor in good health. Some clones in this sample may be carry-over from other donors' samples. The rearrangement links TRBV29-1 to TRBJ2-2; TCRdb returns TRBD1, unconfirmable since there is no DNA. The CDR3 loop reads CSVESRGQVAPRELFF.